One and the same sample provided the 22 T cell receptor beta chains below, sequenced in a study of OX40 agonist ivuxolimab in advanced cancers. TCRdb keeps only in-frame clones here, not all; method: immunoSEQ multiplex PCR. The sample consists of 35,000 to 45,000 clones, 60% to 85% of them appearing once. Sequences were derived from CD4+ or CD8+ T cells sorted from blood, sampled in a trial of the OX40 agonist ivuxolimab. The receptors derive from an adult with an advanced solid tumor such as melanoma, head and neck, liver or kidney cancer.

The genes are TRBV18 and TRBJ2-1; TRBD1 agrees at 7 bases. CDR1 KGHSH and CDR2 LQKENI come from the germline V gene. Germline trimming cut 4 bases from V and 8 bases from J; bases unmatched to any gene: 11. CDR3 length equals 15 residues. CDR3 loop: CASSRQGQAFDEQFF. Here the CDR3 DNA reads TGTGCCAGCTCACGACAGGGCCAGGCGTTTGATGAGCAGTTCTTC.

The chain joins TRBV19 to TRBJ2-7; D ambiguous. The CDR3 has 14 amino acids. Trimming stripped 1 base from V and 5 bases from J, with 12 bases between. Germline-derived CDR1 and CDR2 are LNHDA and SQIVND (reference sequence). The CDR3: CASSIALGAHEQYF. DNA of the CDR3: TGTGCCAGTAGTATAGCTCTCGGAGCCCACGAGCAGTACTTC. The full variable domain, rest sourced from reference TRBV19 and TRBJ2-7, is DGGITQSPKYLFRKEGQNVTLSCEQNLNHDAMYWYRQDPGQGLRLIYYSQIVNDFQKGDIAEGYSVSREKKESFPLTVTSAQKNPTAFYLCASSIALGAHEQYFGPGTRLTVT.

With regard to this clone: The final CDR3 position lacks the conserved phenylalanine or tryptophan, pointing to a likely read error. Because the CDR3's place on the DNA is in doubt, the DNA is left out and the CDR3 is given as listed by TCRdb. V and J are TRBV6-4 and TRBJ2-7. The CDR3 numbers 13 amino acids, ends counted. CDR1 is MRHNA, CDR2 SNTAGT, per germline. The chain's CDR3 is CASRTPRTYVFWS.

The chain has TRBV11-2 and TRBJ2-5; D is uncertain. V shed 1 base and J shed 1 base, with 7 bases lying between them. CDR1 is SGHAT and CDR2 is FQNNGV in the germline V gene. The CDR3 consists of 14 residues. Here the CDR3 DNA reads TGTGCCAGCAGCTTAGGTGCTAGCCAAGAGACCCAGTACTTC. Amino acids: CASSLGASQETQYF. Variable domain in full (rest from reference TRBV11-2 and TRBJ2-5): EAGVAQSPRYKIIEKRQSVAFWCNPISGHATLYWYQQILGQGPKLLIQFQNNGVVDDSQLPKDRFSAERLKGVDSTLKIQPAKLEDSAVYLCASSLGASQETQYFGPGTRLLVL.

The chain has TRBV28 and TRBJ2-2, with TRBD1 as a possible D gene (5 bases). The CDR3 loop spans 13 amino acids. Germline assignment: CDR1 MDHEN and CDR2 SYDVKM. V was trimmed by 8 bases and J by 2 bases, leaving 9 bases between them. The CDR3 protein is CASEQGNTGELFF. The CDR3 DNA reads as TGTGCCAGCGAGCAGGGAAACACCGGGGAGCTGTTTTTT.

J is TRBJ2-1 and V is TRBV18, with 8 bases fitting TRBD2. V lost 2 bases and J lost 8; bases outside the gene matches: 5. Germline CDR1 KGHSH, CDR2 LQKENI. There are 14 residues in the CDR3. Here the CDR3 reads CASSPRTSLHEQFF. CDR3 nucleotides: TGTGCCAGCTCACCAAGGACTAGCTTGCATGAGCAGTTCTTC. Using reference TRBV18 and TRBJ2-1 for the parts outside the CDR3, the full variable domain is NAGVMQNPRHLVRRRGQEARLRCSPMKGHSHVYWYRQLPEEGLKFMVYLQKENIIDESGMPKERFSAEFPKEGPSILRIQQVVRGDSAAYFCASSPRTSLHEQFFGPGTRLTVL.

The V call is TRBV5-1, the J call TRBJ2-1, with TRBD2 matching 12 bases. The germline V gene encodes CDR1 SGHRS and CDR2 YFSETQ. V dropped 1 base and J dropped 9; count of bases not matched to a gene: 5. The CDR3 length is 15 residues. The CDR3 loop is CASSLPSGRDVEQFF. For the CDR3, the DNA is TGCGCCAGCAGCTTGCCTAGCGGGAGGGACGTTGAGCAGTTCTTC.

In DNA form, the CDR3 reads TGTGCCAGCAGCTTGGCCGGACAGGGAATGGTCGAGCAGTACTTC. Residues: CASSLAGQGMVEQYF. The chain has TRBV5-4 and TRBJ2-7; 8 bases are shared with TRBD1. Germline assignment: CDR1 SGHNT and CDR2 YYREEE (reference sequence). This CDR3 comprises 15 residues. With 0 bases clipped from V and 6 bases from J, the junction kept 8 bases outside the gene matches.

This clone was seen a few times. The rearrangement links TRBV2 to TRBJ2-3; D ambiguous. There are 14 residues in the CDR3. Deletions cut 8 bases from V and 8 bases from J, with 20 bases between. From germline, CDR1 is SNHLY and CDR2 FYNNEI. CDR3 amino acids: CASRPDLGVGTQYF. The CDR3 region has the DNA TGTGCCAGCCGCCCGGACCTAGGTGTGGGTACGCAGTATTTT. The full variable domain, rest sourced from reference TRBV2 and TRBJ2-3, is EPEVTQTPSHQVTQMGQEVILRCVPISNHLYFYWYRQILGQKVEFLVSFYNNEISEKSEIFDDQFSVERPDGSNFTLKIRSTKLEDSAMYFCASRPDLGVGTQYFGPGTRLTVL.

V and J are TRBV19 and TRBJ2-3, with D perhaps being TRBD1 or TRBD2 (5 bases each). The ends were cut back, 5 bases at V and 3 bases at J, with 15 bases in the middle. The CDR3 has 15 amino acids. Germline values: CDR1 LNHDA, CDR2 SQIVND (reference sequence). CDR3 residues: CASSPGLSETDTQYF. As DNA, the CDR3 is TGTGCCAGTAGTCCGGGGCTAAGCGAAACAGATACGCAGTATTTT.

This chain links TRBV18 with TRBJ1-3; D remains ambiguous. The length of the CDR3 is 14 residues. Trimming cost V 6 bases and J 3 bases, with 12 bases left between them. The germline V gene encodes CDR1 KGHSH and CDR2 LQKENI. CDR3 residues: CASSLGPHGNTIYF. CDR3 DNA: TGTGCCAGCTCCCTTGGACCCCATGGAAACACCATATATTTT.

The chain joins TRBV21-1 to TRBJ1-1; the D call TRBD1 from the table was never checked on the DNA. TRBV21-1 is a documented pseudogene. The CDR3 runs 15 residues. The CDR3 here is CASSNPETENTEAFF. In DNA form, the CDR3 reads TGTGCCAGCAGCAACCCCGAGACAGAGAACACTGAAGCTTTCTTT.

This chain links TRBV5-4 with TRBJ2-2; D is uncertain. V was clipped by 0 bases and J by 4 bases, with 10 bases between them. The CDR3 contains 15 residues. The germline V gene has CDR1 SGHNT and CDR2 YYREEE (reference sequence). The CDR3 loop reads CASSLGQASTGELFF. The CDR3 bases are TGTGCCAGCAGCTTGGGGCAGGCCTCCACCGGGGAGCTGTTTTTT.

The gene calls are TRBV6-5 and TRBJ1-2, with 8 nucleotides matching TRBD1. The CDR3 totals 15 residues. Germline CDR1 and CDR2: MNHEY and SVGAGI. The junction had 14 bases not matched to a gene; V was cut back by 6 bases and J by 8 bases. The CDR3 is CASSPILDRGKGYTF. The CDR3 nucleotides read TGTGCCAGCAGCCCGATATTAGACAGGGGTAAAGGCTACACCTTC.

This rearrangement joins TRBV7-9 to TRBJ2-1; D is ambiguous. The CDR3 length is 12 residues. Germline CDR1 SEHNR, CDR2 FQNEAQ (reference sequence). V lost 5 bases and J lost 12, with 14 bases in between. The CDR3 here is CASSPVAHGQFF. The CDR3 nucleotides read TGTGCCAGCAGCCCAGTAGCCCATGGGCAGTTCTTC.

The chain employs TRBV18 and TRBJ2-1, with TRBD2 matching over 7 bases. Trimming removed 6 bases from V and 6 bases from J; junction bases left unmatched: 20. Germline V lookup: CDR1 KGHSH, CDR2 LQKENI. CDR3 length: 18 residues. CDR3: CASSVINKIGGSSNEQFF. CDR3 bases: TGTGCCAGCTCCGTTATAAACAAGATTGGCGGGAGCTCCAATGAGCAGTTCTTC.

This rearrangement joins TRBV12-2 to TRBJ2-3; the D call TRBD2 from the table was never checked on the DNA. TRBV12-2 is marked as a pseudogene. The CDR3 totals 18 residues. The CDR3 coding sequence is TGTGCAAGTCGCACCTCAGGACTAGCGGGAGTTAGCACAGATACGCAGTATTTT. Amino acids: CASRTSGLAGVSTDTQYF.

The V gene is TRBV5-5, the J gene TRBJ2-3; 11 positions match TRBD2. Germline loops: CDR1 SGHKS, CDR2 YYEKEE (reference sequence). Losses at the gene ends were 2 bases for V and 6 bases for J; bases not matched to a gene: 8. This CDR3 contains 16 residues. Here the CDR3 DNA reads TGTGCCAGCAGCTTAGTAACTAGCGGGAGTGGTGATACGCAGTATTTT. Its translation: CASSLVTSGSGDTQYF. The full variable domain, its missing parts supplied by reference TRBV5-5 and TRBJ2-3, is DAGVTQSPTHLIKTRGQQVTLRCSPISGHKSVSWYQQVLGQGPQFIFQYYEKEERGRGNFPDRFSARQFPNYSSELNVNALLLGDSALYLCASSLVTSGSGDTQYFGPGTRLTVL.

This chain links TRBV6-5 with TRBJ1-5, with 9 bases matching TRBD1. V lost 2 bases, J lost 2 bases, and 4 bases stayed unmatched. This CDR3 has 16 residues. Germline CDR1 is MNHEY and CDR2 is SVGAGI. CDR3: CASSYPRTGGNQPQHF. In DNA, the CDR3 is TGTGCCAGCAGTTACCCCCGGACAGGGGGCAATCAGCCCCAGCATTTT.

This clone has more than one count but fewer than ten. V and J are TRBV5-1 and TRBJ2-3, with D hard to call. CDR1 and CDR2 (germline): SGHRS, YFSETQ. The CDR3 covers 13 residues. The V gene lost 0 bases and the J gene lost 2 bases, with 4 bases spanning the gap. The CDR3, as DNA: TGCGCCAGCAGCTTGGCGGACACAGATACGCAGTATTTT. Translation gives CASSLADTDTQYF.

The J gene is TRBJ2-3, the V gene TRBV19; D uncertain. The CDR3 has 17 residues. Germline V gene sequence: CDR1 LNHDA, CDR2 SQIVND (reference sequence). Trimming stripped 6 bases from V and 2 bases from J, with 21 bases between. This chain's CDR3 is CASSPGLGWAVTDTQYF. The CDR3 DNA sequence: TGTGCCAGTAGCCCGGGTCTCGGTTGGGCAGTCACAGATACGCAGTATTTT.

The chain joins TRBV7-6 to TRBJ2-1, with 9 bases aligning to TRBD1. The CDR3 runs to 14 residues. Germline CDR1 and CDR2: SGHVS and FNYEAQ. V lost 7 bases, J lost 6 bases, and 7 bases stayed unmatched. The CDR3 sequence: CASTRGDRANEQFF. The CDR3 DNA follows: TGTGCCAGCACCCGGGGGGACAGGGCCAATGAGCAGTTCTTC.